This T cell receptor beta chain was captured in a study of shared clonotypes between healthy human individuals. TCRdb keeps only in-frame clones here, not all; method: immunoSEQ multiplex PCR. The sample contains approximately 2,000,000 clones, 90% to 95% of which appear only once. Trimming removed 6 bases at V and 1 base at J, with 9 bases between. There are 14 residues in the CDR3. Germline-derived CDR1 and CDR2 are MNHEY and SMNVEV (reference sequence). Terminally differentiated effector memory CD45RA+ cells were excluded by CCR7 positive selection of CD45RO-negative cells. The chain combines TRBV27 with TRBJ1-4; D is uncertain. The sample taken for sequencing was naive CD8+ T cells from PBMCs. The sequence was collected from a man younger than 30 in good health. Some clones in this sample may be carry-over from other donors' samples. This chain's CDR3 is CASRGLRTNEKLFF. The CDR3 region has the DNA TGTGCCAGCAGAGGGTTGAGAACTAATGAAAAACTGTTTTTT.